These 30 T cell receptor beta chains share one sample of origin, sequenced in a study of blood T cells in healthy people across ages (dated by TCRdb to 2015 to 2017). Receptor libraries were prepared by 5' RACE. Instrument on record: Illumina HiSeq 2500. The second PCR ran for about 6 to 11 cycles and used a J-beta primer mix along with a sample-barcoded 5' primer. Using fastp at Q25 and MiXCR, TCRdb reprocessed the public reads and kept productive beta chains. Rows are combined by CDR3 protein, so each entry shows the most common genes and DNA. This sample holds approximately 800,000 distinct CDR3 sequences; 20% to 25% were observed only once. The top ten hold approximately 4% of the sample. This sample was shared with a second study, whose subject was T cells of mothers and their children.

Specimen: blood. The receptors stem from a boy aged 5-17 years in good health.

The chain is built from TRBV5-1 and TRBJ2-3, with 8 bases aligning to TRBD2. Germline values: CDR1 SGHRS, CDR2 YFSETQ. V lost 2 bases, J lost 1 base, and 6 bases stayed unmatched. There are 16 residues in the CDR3. The CDR3 nucleotides read TGCGCCAGCAGCTTTGGAGCGGGAGCGGGCACAGATACGCAGTATTTT. Protein sequence: CASSFGAGAGTDTQYF.

V gene TRBV7-2 combines with J gene TRBJ1-1, with D possibly TRBD1 on 5 matching bases. Trimming took off 5 bases at V and 1 base at J, with 20 bases between the two ends. The CDR3 is made up of 17 amino acids. The germline V gene encodes CDR1 SGHTA and CDR2 FQGNSA. CDR3 region: CASSRSGVGTANTEAFF. CDR3 in DNA: TGTGCCAGCAGCCGAAGTGGAGTCGGGACGGCGAACACTGAAGCTTTCTTT.

This chain uses TRBV28 with TRBJ2-7; D possibly corresponds to TRBD1 (5 bases). Germline CDR1 and CDR2: MDHEN and SYDVKM. The CDR3 has 13 residues. Between the trimmed V and J ends, which lost 5 bases and 2 bases, there was a span of 10 bases. The CDR3 sequence: CASSATAPYEQYF. As DNA, the CDR3 is TGTGCCAGCAGTGCGACAGCTCCCTACGAGCAGTACTTC.

The CDR3 here is CASSIRENTGELFF. The DNA of the CDR3 is TGTGCCAGCAGTATCCGGGAGAACACCGGGGAGCTGTTTTTT. The rearrangement links TRBV6-2 or TRBV6-3 to TRBJ2-2, with D maybe TRBD2 (5 bases). The CDR3 runs to 14 residues. Germline-derived CDR1 and CDR2 are MNHEY and SVGEGT. Deletions cut 5 bases from V and 1 base from J, with 8 bases between.

This clonotype was detected only a few times. The chain couples TRBV11-2 to TRBJ2-3; D gene uncertain. CDR1 is SGHAT, CDR2 FQNNGV, per germline. V lost 2 bases and J 0 bases, leaving 9 bases between the germline ends. CDR3 length equals 15 residues. CDR3 bases: TGTGCCAGCAGCTTATTTGTTGGCAGCACAGATACGCAGTATTTT. This gives the protein CASSLFVGSTDTQYF.

This clonotype was detected only a few times. The rearrangement links TRBV20-1 to TRBJ1-2; 9 positions agree with TRBD1. The CDR3 spans 14 residues. V lost 6 bases and J lost 6; bases outside the gene matches: 11. CDR1 DFQATT and CDR2 SNEGSKA come from the germline V gene (reference sequence). CDR3: CSALGGTGYNGYTF. DNA for the CDR3: TGCAGTGCCCTAGGGGGGACAGGGTATAATGGCTACACCTTC.

The chain links TRBV27 to TRBJ2-1; the D call may be TRBD1 or TRBD2 (7 bases each). TRBJ2-7 explains the end of the DNA better; the J call may be wrong. The CDR3 extends over 15 amino acids. Germline V gives CDR1 MNHEY, CDR2 SMNVEV (reference sequence). CDR3: CASSFWAPGGDEQYF. CDR3 sequence (DNA): TGTGCCAGCAGTTTTTGGGCTCCAGGGGGGGACGAGCAGTACTTC.

The chain recombines TRBV20-1 with TRBJ2-5, with D unresolved. The V and J ends lost 3 bases and 6 bases respectively, with 5 bases between them. Germline CDR1 is DFQATT and CDR2 is SNEGSKA (reference sequence). The CDR3 consists of 10 residues. The CDR3 nucleotides read TGCAGTGCTAGTTTGAAGACCCAGTACTTC. Protein product: CSASLKTQYF.

This clonotype was seen ten or more times. The gene calls are TRBV4-3 and TRBJ2-4; 7 positions agree with TRBD1. This CDR3 spans 19 amino acids. Germline V lookup: CDR1 LGHNA, CDR2 YSLEER. V trimming: 3 bases; J trimming: 0 bases; junction bases outside the gene matches: 14. In DNA, the CDR3 is TGCGCCAGCAGCCACACAGGACAGGTGAACCCTATAGCCAAAAACATTCAGTACTTC. Translating gives CASSHTGQVNPIAKNIQYF.

The chain carries TRBV7-9 and TRBJ2-5; TRBD1 might be the D (6 bases). Trimming removed 2 bases at V and 3 bases at J, with 13 bases between. Germline V CDR1 and CDR2: SEHNR, FQNEAQ (reference sequence). The CDR3 extends over 15 amino acids. The CDR3 loop reads CASSLNRDTKETQYF. The CDR3 nucleotides read TGTGCCAGCAGCTTAAACCGGGACACCAAAGAGACCCAGTACTTC. Supplemented by reference TRBV7-9 and TRBJ2-5, the full variable domain reads DTGVSQNPRHKITKRGQNVTFRCDPISEHNRLYWYRQTLGQGPEFLTYFQNEAQLEKSRLLSDRFSAERPKGSFSTLEIQRTEQGDSAMYLCASSLNRDTKETQYFGPGTRLLVL.

This clonotype turned up a few times. The rearrangement links TRBV15 to TRBJ2-3; D not resolved. Trimming took off 8 bases at V and 5 bases at J, with 11 bases between the two ends. Per the germline V gene, CDR1 is LNHNV and CDR2 is YYDKDF (reference sequence). CDR3 length: 12 residues. The CDR3 protein is CATGYGGDTQYF. CDR3 in DNA: TGTGCCACCGGATATGGTGGAGATACGCAGTATTTT.

This clonotype was counted a few times. The rearrangement joins TRBV6-5 to TRBJ1-2; 9 bases line up with TRBD1. Germline V CDR1 and CDR2: MNHEY, SVGAGI. The V and J ends lost 6 bases and 1 base, in that order; junction bases with no gene match: 6. The length of the CDR3 is 15 residues. The CDR3 sequence: CASRYGTGRNYGYTF. In nucleotides, the CDR3 is TGTGCCAGCAGATACGGGACAGGGCGTAACTATGGCTACACCTTC.

This sequence joins TRBV6-5 and TRBJ1-4; possibly TRBD1 for D (6 bases). The CDR3 contains 17 residues. Deletions cut 0 bases from V and 6 bases from J, with 17 bases between. Germline lookup yields CDR1 MNHEY and CDR2 SVGAGI. The CDR3 DNA is TGTGCCAGCAGTTACTCGACCAGGGGTGACGATGATGAAAAACTGTTTTTT. Translating gives CASSYSTRGDDDEKLFF.

The gene calls are TRBV11-2 and TRBJ2-1, with D perhaps being TRBD1 or TRBD2 (5 bases each). The germline V and J ends were trimmed by 7 bases and 0 bases, with 22 bases remaining between them. Germline assignment: CDR1 SGHAT and CDR2 FQNNGV. The CDR3 length is 18 residues. The CDR3 sequence is CASIIRPPGRDSYNEQFF. The CDR3 DNA reads as TGTGCCAGCATTATTCGGCCACCGGGGCGAGACTCCTACAATGAGCAGTTCTTC. Full variable domain (missing parts from reference TRBV11-2 and TRBJ2-1): EAGVAQSPRYKIIEKRQSVAFWCNPISGHATLYWYQQILGQGPKLLIQFQNNGVVDDSQLPKDRFSAERLKGVDSTLKIQPAKLEDSAVYLCASIIRPPGRDSYNEQFFGPGTRLTVL.

This chain links TRBV29-1 with TRBJ1-3; no reliable D call. The V gene's germline CDR1 is SQVTM and CDR2 ANQGSEA. This CDR3 contains 11 residues. Trimming left V 2 bases short and J 12 bases short, with 11 bases between. CDR3 nucleotide sequence: TGCAGCGTTGAATTGGGTACTCGCATATATTTT. Encoded protein: CSVELGTRIYF. Supplemented by reference TRBV29-1 and TRBJ1-3, the full variable domain reads SAVISQKPSRDICQRGTSLTIQCQVDSQVTMMFWYRQQPGQSLTLIATANQGSEATYESGFVIDKFPISRPNLTFSTLTVSNMSPEDSSIYLCSVELGTRIYFGEGSWLTVV.

The chain joins TRBV19 to TRBJ2-2; D might be TRBD2 (5 bases). Trimming cost V 3 bases and J 4 bases, with 9 bases left between them. The CDR3 consists of 14 residues. Germline V gene lookup returns CDR1 LNHDA and CDR2 SQIVND (reference sequence). In DNA form, the CDR3 reads TGTGCCAGTAGTATCTCAGGACTCACCGGGGAGCTGTTTTTT. This codes for CASSISGLTGELFF.

V and J are TRBV29-1 and TRBJ2-2; D remains unclear. The germline gives CDR1 SQVTM, CDR2 ANQGSEA. The CDR3 extends over 13 amino acids. V lost 6 bases and J 1 base, leaving 9 bases between the germline ends. The CDR3 here is CSVALQNTGELFF. CDR3 in DNA: TGCAGCGTCGCGCTTCAGAACACCGGGGAGCTGTTTTTT.

A few counts support this clonotype. The chain uses TRBV7-2 and TRBJ1-2; D gene ambiguous. CDR3 length: 13 residues. The V and J ends lost 1 base and 5 bases respectively, with 8 bases between them. Germline CDR1 reads SGHTA; CDR2 reads FQGNSA. CDR3 loop: CASSLDTGYGYTF. CDR3 DNA sequence: TGTGCCAGCAGCTTAGACACGGGATATGGCTACACCTTC.

This clonotype was found a few times. The rearrangement joins TRBV12-3 or TRBV12-4 to TRBJ2-5; 9 bases match TRBD1. The CDR3 totals 14 residues. Trimming at V came to 4 bases and at J to 5 bases, leaving 5 bases not matched to a gene. CDR3 bases: TGTGCCAGCAGTTCCGGGACAGGGAGTGAGACCCAGTACTTC. Its protein product is CASSSGTGSETQYF.

Concerning this clonotype itself: At one end, the junction sequence differs from germline, possibly due to a read error. V usage is TRBV20-1 and J usage is TRBJ1-1, with 7 bases fitting TRBD1. The CDR3 is 11 amino acids. Germline V gene lookup returns CDR1 DFQATT and CDR2 SNEGSKA (reference sequence). The CDR3 bases are TGCAGTGCTAGAGCGGGACAGTGGGGCTCCTTT. Translating it yields CSARAGQWGSF.

The gene calls are TRBV7-2 and TRBJ2-3; D remains ambiguous. Trimming took 5 bases from V and 4 from J, leaving 22 bases between them. This CDR3 spans 17 amino acids. CDR1 is SGHTA, CDR2 FQGNSA, per germline. As DNA, the CDR3 is TGTGCCAGCAGCCGTCAACAAGAGTGGGATCCGCCAGATACGCAGTATTTT. Its protein product is CASSRQQEWDPPDTQYF.

The V call is TRBV7-2, the J call TRBJ1-1; 11 positions match TRBD1. The CDR3 extends over 19 amino acids. Per the germline V gene, CDR1 is SGHTA and CDR2 is FQGNSA. V lost 1 base and J lost 1; bases outside the gene matches: 11. CDR3 sequence: CASSLVGFGQGARNTEAFF. The CDR3 coding sequence is TGTGCCAGCAGCTTAGTCGGTTTCGGACAGGGGGCGAGGAACACTGAAGCTTTCTTT.

The chain has TRBV7-3 and TRBJ2-1; tentative D call: TRBD2 (6 bases). The J call is doubtful: the DNA matches TRBJ2-7 better. From germline, CDR1 is SGHTA and CDR2 FQGTGA. The CDR3 spans 15 residues. The CDR3 DNA reads as TGTGCCAGCAGTTCGTCGGGACTGGAGTTGGACGAGCAGTACTTC. Translated, it gives CASSSSGLELDEQYF.

This sequence joins TRBV15 and TRBJ1-4; no firm D call. Trimming took 0 bases from V and 8 from J, leaving 10 bases between them. The CDR3 length is 14 residues. From germline, CDR1 is LNHNV and CDR2 YYDKDF (reference sequence). The CDR3 region is CATSRDQTGEKLFF. CDR3 bases: TGTGCCACCAGCAGAGATCAGACGGGAGAAAAACTGTTTTTT. Using reference TRBV15 and TRBJ1-4 for the parts outside the CDR3, the full variable domain is DAMVIQNPRYQVTQFGKPVTLSCSQTLNHNVMYWYQQKSSQAPKLLFHYYDKDFNNEADTPDNFQSRRPNTSFCFLDIRSPGLGDTAMYLCATSRDQTGEKLFFGSGTQLSVL.

V usage is TRBV7-9 and J usage is TRBJ2-3, with no clear D. The CDR3 totals 13 residues. Germline V gene lookup returns CDR1 SEHNR and CDR2 FQNEAQ (reference sequence). Deletions cut 5 bases from V and 5 bases from J, with 11 bases between. The CDR3 reads CASSRDPLDTQYF. DNA for the CDR3: TGTGCCAGCAGCCGTGATCCCCTAGATACGCAGTATTTT.

The J gene is TRBJ2-5, the V gene TRBV28; 12 nucleotides align to TRBD2. This CDR3 is 16 amino acids long. V gave up 5 bases and J gave up 1 base; unmatched junction bases: 5. Germline values: CDR1 MDHEN, CDR2 SYDVKM. CDR3 bases: TGTGCCAGCAGTCCCTGGACTAGCGGGGTCCAAGAGACCCAGTACTTC. Residues: CASSPWTSGVQETQYF.

The genes are TRBV5-6 and TRBJ2-2, with D uncertain. V lost 0 bases to trimming and J lost 2 bases, with 5 bases between them. CDR3 size: 14 residues. The germline V gene encodes CDR1 SGHDT and CDR2 YYEEEE. CDR3 sequence reads: CASSLARNTGELFF. The CDR3 region has the DNA TGTGCCAGCAGCTTGGCCAGAAACACCGGGGAGCTGTTTTTT.

V gene TRBV7-8 combines with J gene TRBJ2-3, with 8 bases that match TRBD1. CDR3 size: 16 residues. V shed 5 bases, J shed 0 bases, and the junction held 7 bases outside the gene matches. The germline gives CDR1 SGHVS, CDR2 FQNEAQ. The CDR3: CASSLGQGRSTDTQYF. For the CDR3, the DNA is TGTGCCAGCAGCCTCGGACAGGGTAGGAGCACAGATACGCAGTATTTT.

J is TRBJ2-5 and V is TRBV20-1; D possibly corresponds to TRBD2 (5 bases). The V end lost 5 bases, the J end lost 11 bases, and 9 bases lay between the germline ends. Germline lookup yields CDR1 DFQATT and CDR2 SNEGSKA (reference sequence). The CDR3 sequence is 9 residues long. The CDR3 loop is CSAVWEQYF. CDR3 nucleotides: TGCAGTGCTGTGTGGGAGCAGTACTTC.

The chain recombines TRBV28 with TRBJ1-2; D unclear. The CDR3 totals 14 residues. Germline loops: CDR1 MDHEN, CDR2 SYDVKM. Trimming pared 2 bases from V and 5 bases from J, leaving 12 bases between. The CDR3 region has the DNA TGTGCCAGCAGTTTAATCAGCCACTTATATGGCTACACCTTC. Translation: CASSLISHLYGYTF.